Listed below are T cell receptor beta chains from one sample, sequenced in a study of resident and recirculating memory T cells in vitiligo. Here immunoSEQ multiplex PCR was the method, and the copy in TCRdb shows in-frame clones only, minus some. The sample yields fewer than 85,000 clones, just over 90% seen once. Sequencing was carried out using blood. The source is a male donor with vitiligo. CDR3s leave out the opening cysteine and the closing phenylalanine or tryptophan. Each record gives: clone size, V gene, CDR3 protein. Clone size appears in some rows only: once, few, many, or a class for an expanded clone.

NA | TRBV7-2 | ASRPPVLAGDSLH
NA | TRBV5-4 | ASSLESEETQY
NA | TRBV5-8 | ASSLDGSSYNEQF
NA | TRBV5-6 | ASSDRTTFGYT
NA | TRBV5-4 | ASAHRFRGSYGYT
NA | TRBV4-3 | ASSQDSGSYEQY
NA | TRBV28 | ASSTAGQGLGEQY
once | TRBV7-9 | ASGLLTGQNTEAF
NA | TRBV7-2 | ASSYHRAEAF
NA | TRBV18 | ASSPRRGDYGYT
NA | TRBV7-9 | ASSFWSGSTDTQY
NA | TRBV28 | ASSLPLSSYEQY
NA | TRBV7-2 | ASSLTSGVYNEQF
NA | TRBV27 | ATRPAGLNYEQY
NA | TRBV5-1 | AIGRGGDNEQF
once | TRBV19 | ASSIGLSTSSYNEQF
NA | TRBV30 | AWSEGGDTQY
once | TRBV5-1 | ASSLPTGSNEQF
few | TRBV30 | AWDRHSLGAF
NA | TRBV5-1 | ASSLGTPNEQF
NA | TRBV6-5 | TSSYQSGQETQY
NA | TRBV29-1 | STRDRRVNTEAF
NA | TRBV6-5 | ASSPRGENTEAF
once | TRBV9 | ASSPGLGGYNEQF
NA | TRBV5-1 | ASSLQDVSTDTQY
NA | TRBV18 | ASSPRAEGIAGELF
NA | TRBV9 | ASSVGQGAYEQY
once | TRBV27 | ASSLSRNQPQH
NA | TRBV4-1 | ASSQDEQANYGYT
NA | TRBV27 | ASSLLPSGANTGELF
NA | TRBV5-8 | ASSSPLSRRIQY
few | TRBV25-1 | ASRTTGVTEAF
NA | TRBV4-1 | ASSRRTSGRARNEQF
NA | TRBV19 | ASSRGQGGNQPQH
once | TRBV15 | ATSRDLAAPTNEKLF
NA | TRBV28 | ASSPRLAGAYEQY
NA | TRBV4-1 | ASSQDLISQPQH
NA | TRBV18 | ASSPGTETYSNQPQH
NA | TRBV2 | ATKARLARTDTQY
NA | TRBV27 | ASSYAYAGGQGDTQY
NA | TRBV27 | ASSLLPPGNTIY